One sample yielded the 9 T cell receptor beta chains listed below, sequenced in a study of shared clonotypes between healthy human individuals. Assay used: immunoSEQ multiplex PCR; TCRdb lists only in-frame clones, some missing. The sample has a few million clones, approximately 94% seen once; the top ten hold around 0.13%. The sequenced material came from naive CD4+ T cells sorted from blood. Stated subset: CD45RA+ positively selected. The source is a man aged 18 to 29 in good health.

The chain couples TRBV7-9 to TRBJ1-1; D uncertain. V was cut by 5 bases and J by 5 bases, with 9 bases left in between. Germline CDR1 reads SEHNR; CDR2 reads FQNEAQ (reference sequence). This CDR3 is built from 12 residues. CDR3: CASSPDTTEAFF. The CDR3 bases are TGTGCCAGCAGCCCTGACACTACTGAAGCTTTCTTT.

The rearrangement uses TRBV2 and TRBJ1-6; the match to TRBD1 covers 12 bases. This CDR3 comprises 18 residues. The J segment lost 10 bases and the V segment lost 0 bases, leaving 10 bases of the junction unmatched. The germline CDR1 and CDR2 sequences are SNHLY and FYNNEI. In DNA form, the CDR3 reads TGTGCCAGCAGTGAAGCGGGGACAGGGGGCGCGCAGAGGTCACCCCTCCACTTT. It encodes CASSEAGTGGAQRSPLHF. Looking up the rest from reference TRBV2 and TRBJ1-6 gives the full variable domain: EPEVTQTPSHQVTQMGQEVILRCVPISNHLYFYWYRQILGQKVEFLVSFYNNEISEKSEIFDDQFSVERPDGSNFTLKIRSTKLEDSAMYFCASSEAGTGGAQRSPLHFGNGTRLTVT.

The chain combines TRBV6-5 with TRBJ2-7; 11 nucleotides align to TRBD1. The CDR3 length is 15 residues. Germline trimming cut 6 bases from V and 2 bases from J; bases unmatched to any gene: 6. Looked up from germline, CDR1 is MNHEY and CDR2 is SVGAGI. DNA of the CDR3: TGTGCCAGCAGCAAGGACAGGGGGCGACCCTACGAGCAGTACTTC. Residues: CASSKDRGRPYEQYF.

This clone has a single count. J is TRBJ2-7 and V is TRBV6-5, with 7 bases fitting TRBD2. Germline V lookup: CDR1 MNHEY, CDR2 SVGAGI. The CDR3 is made up of 15 amino acids. The junction had 6 bases not matched to a gene; V was cut back by 4 bases and J by 0 bases. The chain's CDR3 is CASSFETSASYEQYF. The CDR3 DNA follows: TGTGCCAGCAGTTTCGAAACTAGCGCCTCCTACGAGCAGTACTTC.

This clone was counted between two and nine times. The gene calls are TRBV10-3 and TRBJ1-6; TRBD1 agrees at 7 bases. The germline V gene has CDR1 ENHRY and CDR2 SYGVKD. The V gene end was trimmed by 5 bases and the J gene end by 3 bases; junction bases not matched to a gene: 4. The CDR3 has 15 residues. The CDR3 sequence is CAISLGTDYNSPLHF. The CDR3 nucleotides read TGTGCCATCAGTTTAGGGACAGACTATAATTCACCCCTCCACTTT.

The chain is built from TRBV4-3 and TRBJ2-5; a possible D gene is TRBD1 (5 bases). With 0 bases removed from V and 0 bases from J, the gap between germline ends came to 20 bases. This CDR3 has 19 amino acids. Germline V lookup: CDR1 LGHNA, CDR2 YSLEER. The DNA of the CDR3 is TGCGCCAGCAGCCAAGATCGGGCAGGGAAAACCCAGTACCAAGAGACCCAGTACTTC. Translated, it gives CASSQDRAGKTQYQETQYF.

V gene TRBV10-2 combines with J gene TRBJ2-3; the match to TRBD1 covers 7 bases. J was trimmed by 2 bases and V by 1 base; bases with no gene match: 6. CDR3 length: 16 residues. Germline CDR1 and CDR2: WSHSY and SAAADI. The CDR3 DNA sequence: TGCGCCAGCAGTGAGTTGGGACAGCAGAACACAGATACGCAGTATTTT. Translating gives CASSELGQQNTDTQYF.

CDR3 nucleotide sequence: TGTGCCAGTAGTATGCCCCCATCCTACGAGCAGTACTTC. Its protein product is CASSMPPSYEQYF. The chain links TRBV19 to TRBJ2-7; the D is unclear. The CDR3 spans 13 residues. Trimming left V 3 bases short and J 1 base short, with 7 bases between. CDR1 and CDR2 from the germline V gene are LNHDA and SQIVND (reference sequence).

The chain joins TRBV9 to TRBJ2-1; D remains unclear. Looked up from germline, CDR1 is SGDLS and CDR2 is YYNGEE. CDR3 length equals 13 residues. The ends were cut back, 1 base at V and 9 bases at J, with 11 bases in the middle. The CDR3 region has the DNA TGTGCCAGCAGCGTATCTCTTAAGGCTGAGCAGTTCTTC. It codes for CASSVSLKAEQFF. The variable domain in full, completed from reference TRBV9 and TRBJ2-1, reads DSGVTQTPKHLITATGQRVTLRCSPRSGDLSVYWYQQSLDQGLQFLIQYYNGEERAKGNILERFSAQQFPDLHSELNLSSLELGDSALYFCASSVSLKAEQFFGPGTRLTVL.